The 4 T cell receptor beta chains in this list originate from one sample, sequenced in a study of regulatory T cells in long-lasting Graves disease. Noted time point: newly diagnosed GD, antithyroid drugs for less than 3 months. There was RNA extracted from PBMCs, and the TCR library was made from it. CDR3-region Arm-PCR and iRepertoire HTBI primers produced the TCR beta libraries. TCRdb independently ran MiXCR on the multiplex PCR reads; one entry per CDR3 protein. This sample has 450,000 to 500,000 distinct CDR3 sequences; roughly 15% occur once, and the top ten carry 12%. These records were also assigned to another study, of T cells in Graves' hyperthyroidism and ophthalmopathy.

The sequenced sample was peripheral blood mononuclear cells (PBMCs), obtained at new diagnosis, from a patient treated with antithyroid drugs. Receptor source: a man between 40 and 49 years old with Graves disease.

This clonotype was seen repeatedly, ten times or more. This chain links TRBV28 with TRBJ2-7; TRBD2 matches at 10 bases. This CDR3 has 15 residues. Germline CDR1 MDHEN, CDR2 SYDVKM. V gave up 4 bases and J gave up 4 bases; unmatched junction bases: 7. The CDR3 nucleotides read TGTGCCAGCAGTTCCTGGACTAGCGGAGGATACGAGCAGTACTTC. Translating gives CASSSWTSGGYEQYF. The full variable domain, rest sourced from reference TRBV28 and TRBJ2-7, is DVKVTQSSRYLVKRTGEKVFLECVQDMDHENMFWYRQDPGLGLRLIYFSYDVKMKEKGDIPEGYSVSREKKERFSLILESASTNQTSMYLCASSSWTSGGYEQYFGPGTRLTVT.

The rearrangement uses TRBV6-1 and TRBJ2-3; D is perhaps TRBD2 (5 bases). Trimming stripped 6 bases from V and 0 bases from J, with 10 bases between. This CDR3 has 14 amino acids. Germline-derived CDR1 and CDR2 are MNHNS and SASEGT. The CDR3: CASRRASSTDTQYF. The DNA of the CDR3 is TGTGCCAGCAGGAGGGCGTCTAGCACAGATACGCAGTATTTT.

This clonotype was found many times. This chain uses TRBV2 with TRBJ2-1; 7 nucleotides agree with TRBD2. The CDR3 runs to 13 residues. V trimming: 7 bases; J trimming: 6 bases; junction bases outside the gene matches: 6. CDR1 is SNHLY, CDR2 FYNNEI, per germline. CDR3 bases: TGTGCCAGCACTACGAGCGGGATCAATGAGCAGTTCTTC. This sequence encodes CASTTSGINEQFF.

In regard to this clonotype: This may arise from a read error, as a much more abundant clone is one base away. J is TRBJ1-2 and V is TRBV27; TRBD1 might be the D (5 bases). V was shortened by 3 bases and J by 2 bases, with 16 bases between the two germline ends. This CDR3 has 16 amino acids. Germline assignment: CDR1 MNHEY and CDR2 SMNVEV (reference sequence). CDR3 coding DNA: TGTGCCAGCAGTTTGTATTTAAGGGGCAGAAACTATGGCTACACCTTC. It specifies CASSLYLRGRNYGYTF.